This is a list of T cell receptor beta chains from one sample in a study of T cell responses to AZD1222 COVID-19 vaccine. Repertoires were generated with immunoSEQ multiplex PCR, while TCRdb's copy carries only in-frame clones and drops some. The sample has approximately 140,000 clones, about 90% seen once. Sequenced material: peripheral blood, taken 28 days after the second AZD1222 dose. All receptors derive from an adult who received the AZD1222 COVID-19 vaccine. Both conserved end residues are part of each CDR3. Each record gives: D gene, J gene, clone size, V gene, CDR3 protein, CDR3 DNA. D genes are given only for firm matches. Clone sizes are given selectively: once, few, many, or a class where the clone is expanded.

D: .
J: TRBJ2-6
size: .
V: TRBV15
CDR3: CATSRDNPGVLTF
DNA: TGTGCCACCAGCAGAGATAACCCGGGAGTCCTGACTTTC

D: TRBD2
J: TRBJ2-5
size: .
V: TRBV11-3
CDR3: CASSLGVVAGGQETQYF
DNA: TGTGCCAGCAGCTTAGGTGTAGTAGCGGGAGGGCAAGAGACCCAGTACTTC

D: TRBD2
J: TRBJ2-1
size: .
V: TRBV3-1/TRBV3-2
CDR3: CASRQHGGAPYNEQFF
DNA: TGTGCCAGCAGGCAGCACGGGGGGGCGCCATACAATGAGCAGTTCTTC

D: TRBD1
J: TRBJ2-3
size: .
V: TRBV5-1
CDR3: CASSRRDRGSGDTQYF
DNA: TGCGCCAGCAGCCGCCGGGACAGGGGGTCCGGAGATACGCAGTATTTT

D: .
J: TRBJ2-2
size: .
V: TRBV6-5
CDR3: CASSYFHTDTGELFF
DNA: TGTGCCAGCAGTTACTTCCACACCGACACCGGGGAGCTGTTTTTT

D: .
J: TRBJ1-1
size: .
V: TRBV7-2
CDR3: CASSLAMGNTEAFF
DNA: TGTGCCAGCAGCTTAGCGATGGGGAACACTGAAGCTTTCTTT

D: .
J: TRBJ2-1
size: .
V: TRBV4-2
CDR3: CASSQAGQVNEQFF
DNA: TGTGCCAGCAGCCAAGCGGGCCAGGTCAATGAGCAGTTCTTC

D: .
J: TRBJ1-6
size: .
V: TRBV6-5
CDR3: CASSYSSISPLHF
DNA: TGTGCCAGCAGTTACTCCAGTATCTCACCCCTCCACTTT

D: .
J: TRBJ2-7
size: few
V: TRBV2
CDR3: CASRKTDGARDEQYF
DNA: TGTGCCAGCAGGAAGACGGACGGAGCTCGGGACGAGCAGTACTTC

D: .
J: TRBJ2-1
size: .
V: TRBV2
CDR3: CASKSFGTPYNEQFF
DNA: TGTGCCAGCAAGAGTTTCGGGACTCCTTACAATGAGCAGTTCTTC

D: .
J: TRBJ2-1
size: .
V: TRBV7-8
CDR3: CASSLDPFSYNEQFF
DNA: TGTGCCAGCAGCTTGGACCCTTTCTCCTACAATGAGCAGTTCTTC

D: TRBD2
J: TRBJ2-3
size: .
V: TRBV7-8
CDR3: CASSLQSGGAQDTQYF
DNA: TGTGCCAGCAGCTTACAAAGCGGGGGGGCCCAAGATACGCAGTATTTT

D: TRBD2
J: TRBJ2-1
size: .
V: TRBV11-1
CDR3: CASSFGSGGTDNEQFF
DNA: TGTGCCAGCAGCTTCGGGAGCGGGGGGACCGACAATGAGCAGTTCTTC

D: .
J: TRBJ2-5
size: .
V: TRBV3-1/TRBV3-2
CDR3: CASSQATRALQETQYF
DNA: TGTGCCAGCAGCCAAGCTACCAGGGCCCTACAAGAGACCCAGTACTTC

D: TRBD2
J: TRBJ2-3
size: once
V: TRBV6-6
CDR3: CASSWGTGGLTDTQYF
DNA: TGTGCCAGCAGTTGGGGAACGGGGGGGCTGACAGATACGCAGTATTTT

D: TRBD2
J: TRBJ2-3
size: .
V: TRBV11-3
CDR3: CASSFSGTSGYTDTQYF
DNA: TGTGCCAGCAGCTTTTCTGGGACTAGCGGTTACACAGATACGCAGTATTTT

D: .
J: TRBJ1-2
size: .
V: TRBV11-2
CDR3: CASSLEPAKNYGYTF
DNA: TGTGCCAGCAGCTTAGAACCGGCCAAGAACTATGGCTACACCTTC

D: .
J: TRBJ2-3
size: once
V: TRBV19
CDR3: CATDTGGSDTQYF
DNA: TGTGCCACCGATACCGGTGGTTCAGATACGCAGTATTTT

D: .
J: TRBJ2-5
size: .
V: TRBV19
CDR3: CASSIDDEATQYF
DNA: TGTGCCAGTAGCATCGACGACGAGGCCACCCAGTACTTC

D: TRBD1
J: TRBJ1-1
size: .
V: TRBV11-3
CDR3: CASSPRNSRSGTGGTEAFF
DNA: TGTGCCAGCAGCCCCCGTAATTCCCGCTCCGGGACAGGAGGTACTGAAGCTTTCTTT

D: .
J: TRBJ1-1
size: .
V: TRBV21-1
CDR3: CASSPPWSEAEAFF
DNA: TGTGCCAGCAGCCCGCCCTGGTCAGAGGCTGAAGCTTTCTTT

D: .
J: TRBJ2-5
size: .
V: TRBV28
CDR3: CASSLISETQYF
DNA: TGTGCCAGCAGTTTAATATCAGAGACCCAGTACTTC

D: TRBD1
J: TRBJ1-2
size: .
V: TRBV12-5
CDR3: CASGALDRAQTNGYTF
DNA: TGTGCTAGTGGTGCCCTCGACAGGGCCCAAACTAATGGCTACACCTTC

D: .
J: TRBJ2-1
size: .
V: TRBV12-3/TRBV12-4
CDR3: CASRDRDNEQFF
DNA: TGTGCCAGCAGGGACAGAGACAATGAGCAGTTCTTC

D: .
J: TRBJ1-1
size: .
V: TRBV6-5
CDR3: CASRTGQMNTEAFF
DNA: TGTGCCAGCAGAACAGGACAGATGAACACTGAAGCTTTCTTT

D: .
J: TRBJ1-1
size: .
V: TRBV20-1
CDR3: CSASAAGGGTEAFF
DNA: TGCAGTGCTAGTGCGGCGGGGGGGGGCACTGAAGCTTTCTTT

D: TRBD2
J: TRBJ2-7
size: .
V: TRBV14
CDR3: CASSQDRVKRGLSYEQYF
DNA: TGTGCCAGCAGCCAAGATAGGGTAAAGCGGGGGTTGTCCTACGAGCAGTACTTC

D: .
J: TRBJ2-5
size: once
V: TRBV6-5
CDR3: CASSRGQLQETQYF
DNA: TGTGCCAGCAGTCGAGGACAGCTCCAAGAGACCCAGTACTTC

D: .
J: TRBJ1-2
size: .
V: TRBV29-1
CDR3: CTAGEGYGYTF
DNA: TGCACCGCAGGGGAGGGCTATGGCTACACCTTC

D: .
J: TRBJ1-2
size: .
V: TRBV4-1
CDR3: CASSQGGGDWGYGYTF
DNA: TGCGCCAGCAGCCAAGGTGGGGGAGATTGGGGCTATGGCTACACCTTC

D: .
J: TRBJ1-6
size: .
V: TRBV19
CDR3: CASSSKVRDSPLHF
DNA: TGTGCCAGTAGTTCCAAGGTGCGGGACTCACCCCTCCACTTT

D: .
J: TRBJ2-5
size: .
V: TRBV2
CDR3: CASSEALTRALGPETQYF
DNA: TGTGCCAGCAGTGAAGCCCTGACTCGAGCGTTAGGGCCTGAGACCCAGTACTTC

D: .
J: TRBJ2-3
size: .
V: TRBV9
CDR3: CASSVVWEAADTQYF
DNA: TGTGCCAGCAGCGTTGTCTGGGAGGCAGCAGATACGCAGTATTTT

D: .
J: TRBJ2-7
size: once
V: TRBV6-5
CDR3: CASSGFIYEQYF
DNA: TGTGCCAGCAGCGGGTTCATCTACGAGCAGTACTTC

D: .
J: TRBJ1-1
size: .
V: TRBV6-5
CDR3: CASSYGSEAFF
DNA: TGTGCCAGCAGTTACGGCTCTGAAGCTTTCTTT

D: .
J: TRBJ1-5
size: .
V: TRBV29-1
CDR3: CSVEQGGNQPQHF
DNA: TGCAGCGTTGAGCAGGGAGGTAATCAGCCCCAGCATTTT

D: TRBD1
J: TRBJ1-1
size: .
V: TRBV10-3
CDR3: CAISGQGALGTEAFF
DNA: TGTGCCATCAGTGGGCAGGGGGCGCTTGGCACTGAAGCTTTCTTT

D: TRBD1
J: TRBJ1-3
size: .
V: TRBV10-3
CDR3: CAISTGQGNVRGNTIYF
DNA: TGTGCCATCAGTACGGGACAGGGTAATGTCCGTGGAAACACCATATATTTT

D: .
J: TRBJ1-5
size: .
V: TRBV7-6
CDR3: CASSLEEDQPQHF
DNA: TGTGCCAGCAGCTTAGAGGAGGATCAGCCCCAGCATTTT

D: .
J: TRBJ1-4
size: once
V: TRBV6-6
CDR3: CASSLQVGELFF
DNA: TGTGCCAGCAGTCTTCAAGTGGGGGAACTGTTTTTT

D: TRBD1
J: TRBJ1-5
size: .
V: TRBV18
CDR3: CASSSRDGQGLQPQHF
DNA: TGTGCCAGCTCATCCCGAGATGGACAGGGATTACAGCCCCAGCATTTT

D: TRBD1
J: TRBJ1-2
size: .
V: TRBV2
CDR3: CASSERGTGGYTF
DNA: TGTGCCAGCAGTGAGAGGGGGACAGGTGGCTACACCTTC

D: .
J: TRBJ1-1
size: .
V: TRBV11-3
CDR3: CASSSYMAPMNTEAFF
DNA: TGTGCCAGCAGCTCATATATGGCGCCCATGAACACTGAAGCTTTCTTT

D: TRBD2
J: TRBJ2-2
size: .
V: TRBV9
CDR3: CASSVRGSIDTGELFF
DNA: TGTGCCAGCAGCGTTCGCGGGAGTATCGACACCGGGGAGCTGTTTTTT

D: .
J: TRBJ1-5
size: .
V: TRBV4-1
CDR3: CASSQGSNQPQHF
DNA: TGCGCCAGCAGCCAAGGCAGCAATCAGCCCCAGCATTTT

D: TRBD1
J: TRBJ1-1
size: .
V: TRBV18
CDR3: CASSPNQGVTEAFF
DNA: TGTGCCAGCTCACCCAATCAGGGGGTAACTGAAGCTTTCTTT

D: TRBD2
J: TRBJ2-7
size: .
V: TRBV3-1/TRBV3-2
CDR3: CASSQATSGTNYEQYF
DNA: TGTGCCAGCAGCCAAGCCACTAGCGGAACAAACTACGAGCAGTACTTC

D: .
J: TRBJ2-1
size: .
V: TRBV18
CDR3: CASSPLGIDNEQFF
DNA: TGTGCCAGCTCACCACTAGGAATTGACAATGAGCAGTTCTTC

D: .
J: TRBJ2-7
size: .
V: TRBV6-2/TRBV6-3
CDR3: CASSPSGGYEQYF
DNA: TGTGCCAGCAGCCCCTCCGGGGGCTACGAGCAGTACTTC

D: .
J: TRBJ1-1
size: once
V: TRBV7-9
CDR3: CASSSWTALNTEAFF
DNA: TGTGCCAGCAGCTCCTGGACAGCACTCAACACTGAAGCTTTCTTT

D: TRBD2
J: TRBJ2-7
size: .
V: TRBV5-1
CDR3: CASSLEGTSSTYEQYF
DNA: TGCGCCAGCAGCTTGGAGGGGACTAGCAGCACCTACGAGCAGTACTTC